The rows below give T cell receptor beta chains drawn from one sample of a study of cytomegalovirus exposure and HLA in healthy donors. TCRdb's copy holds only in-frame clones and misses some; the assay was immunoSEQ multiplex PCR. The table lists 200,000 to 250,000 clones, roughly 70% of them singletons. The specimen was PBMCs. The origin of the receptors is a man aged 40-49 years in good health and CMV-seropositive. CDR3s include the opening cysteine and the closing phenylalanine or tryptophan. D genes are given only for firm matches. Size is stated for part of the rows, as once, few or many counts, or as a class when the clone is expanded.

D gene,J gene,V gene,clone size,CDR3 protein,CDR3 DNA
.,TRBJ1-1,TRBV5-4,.,CASSFLQGPGTEAFF,TGTGCCAGCAGCTTTTTACAGGGCCCCGGCACTGAAGCTTTCTTT
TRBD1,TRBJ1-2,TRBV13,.,CASSAPGQGDYGYTF,TGTGCCAGCAGCGCACCGGGACAGGGAGACTATGGCTACACCTTC
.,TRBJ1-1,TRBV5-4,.,CASSGEHGVRTEAFF,TGTGCCAGCAGCGGCGAACATGGAGTTCGGACTGAAGCTTTCTTT
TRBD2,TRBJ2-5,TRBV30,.,CAWMERLAGVRGETQYF,TGTGCCTGGATGGAGAGGCTAGCGGGCGTTAGGGGAGAGACCCAGTACTTC
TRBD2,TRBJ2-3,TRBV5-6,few,CASSHGLAGDTQYF,TGTGCCAGCAGCCACGGACTAGCGGGGGATACGCAGTATTTT
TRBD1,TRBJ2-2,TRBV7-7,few,CASSFSGQGFGELFF,TGTGCCAGCAGCTTCTCGGGACAGGGGTTCGGGGAGCTGTTTTTT
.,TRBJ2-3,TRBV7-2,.,CASSLAPGTDTQYF,TGTGCCAGCAGCTTAGCTCCGGGCACAGATACGCAGTATTTT
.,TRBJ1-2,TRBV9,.,CASSANYRDNIGYTF,TGTGCCAGCAGCGCCAATTACCGGGACAACATTGGCTACACCTTC
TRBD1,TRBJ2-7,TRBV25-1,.,CASRDSPREQYF,TGTGCCAGCCGGGACAGTCCGAGGGAGCAGTACTTC
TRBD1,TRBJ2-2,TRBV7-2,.,CASSFNRGTGELFF,TGTGCCAGCAGCTTTAACAGGGGCACCGGGGAGCTGTTTTTT
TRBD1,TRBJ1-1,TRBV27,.,CASSFGTGVLTEAFF,TGTGCCAGCAGTTTCGGGACAGGTGTATTGACTGAAGCTTTCTTT
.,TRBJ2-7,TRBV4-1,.,CASSPRNLYEQYF,TGCGCCAGCAGCCCTAGAAATCTCTACGAGCAGTACTTC
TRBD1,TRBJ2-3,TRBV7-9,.,CASSSLDRGDTQYF,TGTGCCAGCAGCTCCTTGGACAGGGGAGATACGCAGTATTTT
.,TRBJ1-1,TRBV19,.,CASSPLWRGTEAFF,TGTGCCAGTAGTCCCCTGTGGCGGGGGACTGAAGCTTTCTTT
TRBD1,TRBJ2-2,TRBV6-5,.,CASSYEQGSGELFF,TGTGCCAGCAGTTATGAACAGGGGTCCGGGGAGCTGTTTTTT
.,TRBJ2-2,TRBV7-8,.,CASSLVSANTGELFF,TGTGCCAGCAGCTTAGTGTCAGCGAACACCGGGGAGCTGTTTTTT
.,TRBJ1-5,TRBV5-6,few,CASSYGGTWYSNQPQHF,TGTGCCAGCAGCTACGGAGGTACATGGTATAGCAATCAGCCCCAGCATTTT
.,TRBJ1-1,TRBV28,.,CASSLRGENTEAFF,TGTGCCAGCAGTTTAAGGGGCGAGAACACTGAAGCTTTCTTT
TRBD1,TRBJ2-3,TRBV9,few,CASSVQGVLSTDTQYF,TGTGCCAGCAGCGTACAGGGGGTTTTGAGCACAGATACGCAGTATTTT
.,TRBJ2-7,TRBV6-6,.,CASSYSYGGGAYEQYF,TGTGCCAGCAGTTACTCGTATGGGGGGGGCGCCTACGAGCAGTACTTC
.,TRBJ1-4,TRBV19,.,CASAKGGATNEKLFF,TGTGCCAGTGCCAAGGGGGGGGCCACTAATGAAAAACTGTTTTTT
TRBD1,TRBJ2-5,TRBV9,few,CASSDGTAQETQYF,TGTGCCAGCAGCGACGGGACAGCGCAAGAGACCCAGTACTTC
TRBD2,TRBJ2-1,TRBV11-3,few,CARPGRAYNEQFF,TGTGCCAGGCCAGGGAGGGCCTACAATGAGCAGTTCTTC
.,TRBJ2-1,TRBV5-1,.,CASSLDADYNEQFF,TGCGCCAGCAGCTTGGATGCAGACTACAATGAGCAGTTCTTC
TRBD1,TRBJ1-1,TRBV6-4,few,CASSDSDRGRGWSTEAFF,TGTGCCAGCAGCGACTCCGACAGGGGGCGCGGGTGGAGCACTGAAGCTTTCTTT
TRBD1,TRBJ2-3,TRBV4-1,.,CASSPGTGEGRTDTQYF,TGCGCCAGCAGCCCCGGGACAGGGGAAGGGAGAACAGATACGCAGTATTTT
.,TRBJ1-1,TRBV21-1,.,CASSRGSGGQTEAFF,TGTGCCAGCAGCAGGGGTTCGGGGGGGCAAACTGAAGCTTTCTTT
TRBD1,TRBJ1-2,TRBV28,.,CASSLTKPGQGGGYTF,TGTGCCAGCAGTTTAACTAAACCGGGACAGGGGGGTGGCTACACCTTC